This TCR beta chain stems from a study of early T cells in non-severe SARS-CoV-2 infection. This clonotype was counted at least ten times. TCRdb processed the 5' RACE reads anew with MiXCR; each CDR3 protein has one entry. Seen here are about 28,000 distinct CDR3 sequences, about 4.5% observed once, and the top ten hold approximately 5.3%. The CDR3 is 16 amino acids. Per the germline V gene, CDR1 is KGHDR and CDR2 is SFDVKD. Trimming left V 7 bases short and J 0 bases short, with 15 bases between. The sequences come from whole blood, collected at baseline. The chain combines TRBV24-1 with TRBJ2-1; possibly TRBD1 for D (5 bases). The receptor's source is an adult who was a healthcare worker with PCR-confirmed SARS-CoV-2 infection or an uninfected control (not recorded which). The CDR3 sequence: CATSRPTGNSYNEQFF. CDR3 coding DNA: TGTGCCACCAGCCGTCCTACAGGCAACTCCTACAATGAGCAGTTCTTC.